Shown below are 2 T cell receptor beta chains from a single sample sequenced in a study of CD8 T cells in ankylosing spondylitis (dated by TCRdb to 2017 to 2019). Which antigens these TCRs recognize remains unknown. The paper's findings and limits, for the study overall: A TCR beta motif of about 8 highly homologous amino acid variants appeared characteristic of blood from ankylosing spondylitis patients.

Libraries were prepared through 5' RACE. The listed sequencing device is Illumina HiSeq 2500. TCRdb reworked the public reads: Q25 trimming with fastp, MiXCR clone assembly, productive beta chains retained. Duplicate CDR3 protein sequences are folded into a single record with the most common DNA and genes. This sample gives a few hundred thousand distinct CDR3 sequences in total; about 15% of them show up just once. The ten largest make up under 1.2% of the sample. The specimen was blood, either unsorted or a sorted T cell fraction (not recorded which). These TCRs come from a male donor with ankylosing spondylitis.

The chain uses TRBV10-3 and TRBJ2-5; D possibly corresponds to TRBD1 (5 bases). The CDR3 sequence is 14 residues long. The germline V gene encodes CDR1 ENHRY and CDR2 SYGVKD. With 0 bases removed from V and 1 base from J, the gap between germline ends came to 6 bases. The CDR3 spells CAISESDIQETQYF. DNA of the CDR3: TGTGCCATCAGTGAGTCGGACATCCAAGAGACCCAGTACTTC.

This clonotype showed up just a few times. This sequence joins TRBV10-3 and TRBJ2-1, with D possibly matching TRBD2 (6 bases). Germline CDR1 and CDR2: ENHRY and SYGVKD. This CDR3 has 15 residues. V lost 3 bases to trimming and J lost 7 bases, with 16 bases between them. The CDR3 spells CAISEAGQRWNEQFF. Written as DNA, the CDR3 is TGTGCCATCAGTGAAGCGGGCCAAAGGTGGAATGAGCAGTTCTTC.